This record covers a single TCR beta chain. These data come from a study of blood T cells in healthy people across ages. Study information: Template switching picked up about one barcoded beta molecule for each two T cells.

For the second PCR, which ran for roughly 6 to 12 cycles, a sample-barcoded 5' primer and a J-beta primer mix were used. The authors tagged each cDNA molecule using a template-switch adaptor with 12 random nucleotides. TCRdb analysed the 5' RACE reads with MiXCR anew, one entry per CDR3 protein. This sample has about 580,000 distinct CDR3 sequences, with around 48% found just once. The total RNA that was extracted per sample amounted to at least 5.5 micrograms. CDR3 length: 14 residues. Trimming pared 4 bases from V and 6 bases from J, leaving 14 bases between. Germline values: CDR1 SGHRS, CDR2 YFSETQ.

The sample was blood. The clonotype was recovered from a man at least 80 years old in good health. The rearrangement joins TRBV5-1 to TRBJ2-1; TRBD2 is a possible D gene (5 bases). The CDR3 protein is CASSVDQRSNEQFF. CDR3 nucleotide sequence: TGCGCCAGCAGCGTGGACCAGCGGTCCAATGAGCAGTTCTTC.